This record looks at one T cell receptor beta chain sequence and its context. This clone was seen more than once but under ten times. No antigen is known for it. Nothing much larger sits one base from this clone, and base qualities are not available. This specimen comes from a study of blood T cell repertoires in COVID-19 (dated by TCRdb to the early 2020s). Looking at the study overall: Samples from collaborators originated in the United States, Italy and Spain and spanned both the acute and convalescent phases of COVID-19. Samples were obtained from the ongoing ImmuneRACE study (first 160 participants) and from over 1,000 subjects provided by 6 global collaborators. The material from the prospective study consisted of cDNA or gDNA derived from T cells, B-cell-depleted T cells, or PBMCs. Where HLA class I and class II types were available, the types were taken from metadata supplied by the sample provider, not from assay-based typing. Nearly every sample came with metadata listing a de-identified subject ID, COVID-19 status, age in years and sex. The dataset comprised deeply sampled blood TCRbeta repertoires from subjects exposed to, actively infected with, or recovered from COVID-19. The repertoires were made available in a free public database intended to serve as a resource for research on the immune response to SARS-CoV-2.

V lost 4 bases and J lost 4 bases; the stretch between them is 5 bases long. The CDR3 numbers 12 residues from cysteine through phenylalanine. Just CDR3 DNA is preserved here, 36 bases in frame from base 1. CDR1 and CDR2 were assigned from the germline V gene as SNHLY and FYNNEI. The immunoSEQ Assay, a bias-controlled multiplex PCR, was used to amplify TCRbeta CDR3 regions from genomic DNA. For the original study's pipeline: Nucleated cell counts per sample were estimated from amplification of reference gene primers within the assay. Sequence reads were collapsed and filtered to measure the absolute abundance of every unique TCRbeta CDR3 rearrangement. For each sample, productive Simpson clonality was calculated as the square root of Simpson's diversity index across productive rearrangements. TCRdb re-hosts the immuneACCESS table, in-frame sequences only. Its copies lack some clones; in the studies checked, an unresolved V gene accounts for under half of them, and the cause for the rest is not known. V and J calls and clone size are copied from that table; D and trimming were computed from the DNA. This sample is represented by roughly 84,000 clones; 65% to 85% of them were singletons. The ten biggest clones cover around 15% of the sample.

The collaborating institutions used their own protocols to collect whole blood in K2EDTA tubes. For TCRbeta analysis, collaborators shipped samples as frozen whole blood, isolated PBMCs, or DNA extracted from either of those sample types. Overall study results and their limits: Clinical and demographic metadata were provided uncurated, with the amount varying by source and participant.

Sequencing was carried out using peripheral blood. The receptor comes from an elderly woman with acute or convalescent COVID-19. This chain is built from TRBV2 and TRBJ2-1, with the D gene not clear enough to name. Read as DNA, the sequence is TGTGCCAGCAGTGTTCAGTACAATGAGCAGTTCTTC. Translation gives CASSVQYNEQFF.